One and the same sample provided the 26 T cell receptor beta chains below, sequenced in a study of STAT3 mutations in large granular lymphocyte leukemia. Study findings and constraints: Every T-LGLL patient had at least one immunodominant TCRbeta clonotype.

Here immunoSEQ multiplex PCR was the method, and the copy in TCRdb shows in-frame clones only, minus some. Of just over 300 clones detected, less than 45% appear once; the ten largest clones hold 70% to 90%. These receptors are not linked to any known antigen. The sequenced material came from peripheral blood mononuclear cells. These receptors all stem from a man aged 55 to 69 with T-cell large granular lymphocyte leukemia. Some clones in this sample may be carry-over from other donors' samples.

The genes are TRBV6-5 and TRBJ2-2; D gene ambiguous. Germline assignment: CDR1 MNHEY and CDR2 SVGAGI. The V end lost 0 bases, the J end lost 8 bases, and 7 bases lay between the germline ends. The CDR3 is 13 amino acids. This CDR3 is CASSYSSSGELFF. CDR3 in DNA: TGTGCCAGCAGTTACTCGTCGTCAGGGGAGCTGTTTTTT.

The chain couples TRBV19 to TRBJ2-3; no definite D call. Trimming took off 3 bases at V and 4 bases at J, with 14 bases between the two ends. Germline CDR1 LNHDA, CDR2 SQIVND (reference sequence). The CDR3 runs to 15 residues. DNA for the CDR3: TGTGCCAGTAGTATTGCGTGGGGTGGAGCAGATACGCAGTATTTT. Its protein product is CASSIAWGGADTQYF.

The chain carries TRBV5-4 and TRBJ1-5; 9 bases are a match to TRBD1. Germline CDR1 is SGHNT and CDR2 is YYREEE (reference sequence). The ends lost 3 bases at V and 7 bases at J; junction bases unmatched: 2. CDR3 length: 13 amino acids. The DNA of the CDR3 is TGTGCCAGCAGCTCGGACAGGGGACAGCCCCAGCATTTT. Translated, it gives CASSSDRGQPQHF.

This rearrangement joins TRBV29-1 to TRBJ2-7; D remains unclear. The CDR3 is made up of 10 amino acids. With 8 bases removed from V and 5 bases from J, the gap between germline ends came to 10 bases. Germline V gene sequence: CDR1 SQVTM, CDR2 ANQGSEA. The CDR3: CSRTYDEQYF. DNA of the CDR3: TGCAGCCGGACGTACGACGAGCAGTACTTC.

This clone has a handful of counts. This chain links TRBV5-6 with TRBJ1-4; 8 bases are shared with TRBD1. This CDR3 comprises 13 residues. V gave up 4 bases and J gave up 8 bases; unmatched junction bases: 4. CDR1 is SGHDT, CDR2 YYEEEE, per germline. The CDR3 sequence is CASSVHRGEKLFF. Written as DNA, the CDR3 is TGTGCCAGCAGCGTACACAGGGGGGAAAAACTGTTTTTT.

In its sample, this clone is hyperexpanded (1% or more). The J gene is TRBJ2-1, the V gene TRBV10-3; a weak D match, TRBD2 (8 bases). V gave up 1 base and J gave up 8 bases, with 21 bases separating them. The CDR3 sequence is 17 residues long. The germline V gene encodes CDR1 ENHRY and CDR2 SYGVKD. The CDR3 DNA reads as TGTGCCATCAGTGAGTTTCCAGGGGGGCAGACTAGCGATGAGCAGTTCTTC. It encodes CAISEFPGGQTSDEQFF.

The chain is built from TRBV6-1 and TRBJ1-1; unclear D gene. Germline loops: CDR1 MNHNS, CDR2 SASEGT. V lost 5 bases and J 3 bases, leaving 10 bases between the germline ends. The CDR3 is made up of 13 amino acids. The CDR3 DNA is TGTGCCAGCAGTTCCCGCGGGGACACTGAAGCTTTCTTT. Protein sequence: CASSSRGDTEAFF.

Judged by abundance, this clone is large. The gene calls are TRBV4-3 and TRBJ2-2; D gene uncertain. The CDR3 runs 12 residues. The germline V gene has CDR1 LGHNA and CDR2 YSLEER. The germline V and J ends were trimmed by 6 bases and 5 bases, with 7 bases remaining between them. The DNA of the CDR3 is TGCGCCAGCAGTTTAGGGACCGGGGAGCTGTTTTTT. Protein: CASSLGTGELFF.

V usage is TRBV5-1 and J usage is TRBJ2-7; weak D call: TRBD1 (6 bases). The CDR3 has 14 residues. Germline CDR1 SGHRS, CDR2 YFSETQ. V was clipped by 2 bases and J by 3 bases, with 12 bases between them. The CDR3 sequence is CASSLQGVGYEQYF. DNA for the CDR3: TGCGCCAGCAGCTTACAGGGCGTCGGCTACGAGCAGTACTTC.

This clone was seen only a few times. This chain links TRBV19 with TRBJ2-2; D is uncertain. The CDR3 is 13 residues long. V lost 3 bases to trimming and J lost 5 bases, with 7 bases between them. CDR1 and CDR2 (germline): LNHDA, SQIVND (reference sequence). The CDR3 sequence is CASSMAGTGELFF. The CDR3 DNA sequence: TGTGCCAGTAGTATGGCAGGAACCGGGGAGCTGTTTTTT.

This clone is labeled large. CDR3 residues: CASSIDRGRRETQYF. The CDR3 nucleotides read TGTGCCAGTAGTATAGATCGGGGGAGGCGAGAGACCCAGTACTTC. This chain connects TRBV19 to TRBJ2-5; maybe TRBD2 (6 bases). The germline V gene encodes CDR1 LNHDA and CDR2 SQIVND (reference sequence). Trimming pared 0 bases from V and 4 bases from J, leaving 12 bases between. The CDR3 is 15 residues long.

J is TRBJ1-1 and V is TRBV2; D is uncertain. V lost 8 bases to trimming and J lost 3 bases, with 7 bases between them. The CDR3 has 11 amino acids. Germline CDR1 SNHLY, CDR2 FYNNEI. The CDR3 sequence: CASGFDTEAFF. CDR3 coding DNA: TGTGCCAGCGGATTCGACACTGAAGCTTTCTTT.

The CDR3: CASSLEEGYGYTF. CDR3 nucleotides: TGTGCCAGCAGCTTGGAAGAGGGCTATGGCTACACCTTC. This chain links TRBV5-4 with TRBJ1-2; no clear D. V was clipped by 0 bases and J by 4 bases, with 7 bases between them. Germline CDR1 is SGHNT and CDR2 is YYREEE (reference sequence). The CDR3 has 13 amino acids. The full variable domain, completed using reference TRBV5-4 and TRBJ1-2, is ETGVTQSPTHLIKTRGQQVTLRCSSQSGHNTVSWYQQALGQGPQFIFQYYREEENGRGNFPPRFSGLQFPNYSSELNVNALELDDSALYLCASSLEEGYGYTFGSGTRLTVV.

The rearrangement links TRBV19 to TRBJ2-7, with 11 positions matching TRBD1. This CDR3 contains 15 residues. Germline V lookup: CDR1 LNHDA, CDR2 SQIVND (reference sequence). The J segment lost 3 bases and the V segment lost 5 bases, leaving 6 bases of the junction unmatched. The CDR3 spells CASSVPGTGGYEQYF. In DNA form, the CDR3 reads TGTGCCAGTAGTGTCCCGGGGACAGGGGGCTACGAGCAGTACTTC.

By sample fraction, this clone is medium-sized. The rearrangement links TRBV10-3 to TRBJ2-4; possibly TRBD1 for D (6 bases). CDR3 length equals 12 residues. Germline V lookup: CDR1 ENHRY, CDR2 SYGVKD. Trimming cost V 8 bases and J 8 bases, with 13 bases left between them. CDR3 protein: CAIGGGLDIQYF. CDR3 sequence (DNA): TGTGCCATCGGTGGGGGCTTGGACATTCAGTACTTC.

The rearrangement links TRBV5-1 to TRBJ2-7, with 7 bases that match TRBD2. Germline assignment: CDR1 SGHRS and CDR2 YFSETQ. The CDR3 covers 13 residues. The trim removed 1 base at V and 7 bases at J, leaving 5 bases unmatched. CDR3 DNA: TGCGCCAGCAGCTTGCGGGGGGTTCGGGAGCAGTACTTC. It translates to CASSLRGVREQYF.

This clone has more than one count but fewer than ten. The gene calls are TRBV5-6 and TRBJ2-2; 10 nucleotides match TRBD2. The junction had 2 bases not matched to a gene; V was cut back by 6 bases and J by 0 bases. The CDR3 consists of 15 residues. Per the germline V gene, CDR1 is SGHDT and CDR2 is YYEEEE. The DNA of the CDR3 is TGTGCCAGCAAGGGACTAGCGTCGAACACCGGGGAGCTGTTTTTT. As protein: CASKGLASNTGELFF. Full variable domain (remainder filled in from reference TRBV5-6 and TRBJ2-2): DAGVTQSPTHLIKTRGQQVTLRCSPKSGHDTVSWYQQALGQGPQFIFQYYEEEERQRGNFPDRFSGHQFPNYSSELNVNALLLGDSALYLCASKGLASNTGELFFGEGSRLTVL.

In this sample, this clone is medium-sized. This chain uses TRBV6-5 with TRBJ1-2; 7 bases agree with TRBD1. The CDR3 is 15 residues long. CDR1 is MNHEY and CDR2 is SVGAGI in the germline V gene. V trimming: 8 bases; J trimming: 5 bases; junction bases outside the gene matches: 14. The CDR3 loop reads CASAPAPTGVYGYTF. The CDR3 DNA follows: TGTGCCAGCGCTCCAGCCCCTACAGGGGTTTATGGCTACACCTTC.

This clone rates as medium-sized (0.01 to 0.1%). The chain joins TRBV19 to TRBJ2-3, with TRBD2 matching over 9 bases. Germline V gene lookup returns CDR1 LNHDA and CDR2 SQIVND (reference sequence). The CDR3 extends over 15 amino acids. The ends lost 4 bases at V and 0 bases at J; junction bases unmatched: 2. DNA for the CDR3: TGTGCCAGTAGTAGGGGACTAGCAAGCACAGATACGCAGTATTTT. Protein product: CASSRGLASTDTQYF. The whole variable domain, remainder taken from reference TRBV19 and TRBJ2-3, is DGGITQSPKYLFRKEGQNVTLSCEQNLNHDAMYWYRQDPGQGLRLIYYSQIVNDFQKGDIAEGYSVSREKKESFPLTVTSAQKNPTAFYLCASSRGLASTDTQYFGPGTRLTVL.

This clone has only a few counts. The CDR3 region has the DNA TGTGCCAGCAGCCCTGACGGACTTGGTTATGGCTACACCTTC. Its translation: CASSPDGLGYGYTF. This sequence joins TRBV7-9 and TRBJ1-2, with D uncertain. The CDR3 loop spans 14 amino acids. The ends were cut back, 5 bases at V and 5 bases at J, with 15 bases in the middle. Germline CDR1 and CDR2: SEHNR and FQNEAQ (reference sequence).

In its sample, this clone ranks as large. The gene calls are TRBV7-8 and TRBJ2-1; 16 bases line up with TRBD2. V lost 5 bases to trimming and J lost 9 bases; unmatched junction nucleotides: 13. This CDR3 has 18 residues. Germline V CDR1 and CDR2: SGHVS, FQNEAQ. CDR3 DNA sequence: TGTGCCAGCAGCATGGGACTAGCGGGGGGGCGGTTATCAGTTGAGCAGTTCTTC. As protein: CASSMGLAGGRLSVEQFF.

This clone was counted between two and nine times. CDR3 sequence reads: CASSSQAREQYF. The CDR3 nucleotides are TGTGCCAGCAGCTCTCAGGCGCGGGAGCAGTACTTC. V and J are TRBV7-9 and TRBJ2-7; D unclear. The CDR3 spans 12 residues. Per germline, CDR1 SEHNR and CDR2 FQNEAQ (reference sequence). The V and J ends lost 4 bases and 7 bases respectively, with 11 bases between them.

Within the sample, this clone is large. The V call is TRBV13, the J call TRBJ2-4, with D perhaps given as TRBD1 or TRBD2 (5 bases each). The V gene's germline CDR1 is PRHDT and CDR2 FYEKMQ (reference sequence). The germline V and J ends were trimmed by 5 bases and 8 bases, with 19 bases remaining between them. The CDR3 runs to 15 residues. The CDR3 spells CASSAPGRIEDIQYF. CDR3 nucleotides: TGTGCCAGCAGCGCGCCGGGACGTATCGAGGACATTCAGTACTTC. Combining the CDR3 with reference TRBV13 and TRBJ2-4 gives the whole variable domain AAGVIQSPRHLIKEKRETATLKCYPIPRHDTVYWYQQGPGQDPQFLISFYEKMQSDKGSIPDRFSAQQFSDYHSELNMSSLELGDSALYFCASSAPGRIEDIQYFGAGTRLSVL.

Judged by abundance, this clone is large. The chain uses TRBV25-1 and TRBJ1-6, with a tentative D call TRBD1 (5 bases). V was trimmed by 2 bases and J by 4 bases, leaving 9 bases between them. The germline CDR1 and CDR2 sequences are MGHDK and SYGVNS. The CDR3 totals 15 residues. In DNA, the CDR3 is TGTGCCAGCAGTGAAAGACGGGGGTATAATTCACCCCTCCACTTT. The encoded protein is CASSERRGYNSPLHF.

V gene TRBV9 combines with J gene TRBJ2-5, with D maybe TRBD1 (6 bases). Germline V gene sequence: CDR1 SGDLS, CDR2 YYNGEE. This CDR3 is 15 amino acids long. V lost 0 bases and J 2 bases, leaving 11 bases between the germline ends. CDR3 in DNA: TGTGCCAGCAGCGTAGATGGGACACCACAAGAGACCCAGTACTTC. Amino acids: CASSVDGTPQETQYF.

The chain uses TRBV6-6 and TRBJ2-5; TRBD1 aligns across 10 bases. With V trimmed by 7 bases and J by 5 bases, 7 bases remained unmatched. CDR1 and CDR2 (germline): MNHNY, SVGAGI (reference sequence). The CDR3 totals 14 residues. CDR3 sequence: CASTGQGGSETQYF. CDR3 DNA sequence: TGTGCCAGCACCGGACAGGGGGGGTCGGAGACCCAGTACTTC.